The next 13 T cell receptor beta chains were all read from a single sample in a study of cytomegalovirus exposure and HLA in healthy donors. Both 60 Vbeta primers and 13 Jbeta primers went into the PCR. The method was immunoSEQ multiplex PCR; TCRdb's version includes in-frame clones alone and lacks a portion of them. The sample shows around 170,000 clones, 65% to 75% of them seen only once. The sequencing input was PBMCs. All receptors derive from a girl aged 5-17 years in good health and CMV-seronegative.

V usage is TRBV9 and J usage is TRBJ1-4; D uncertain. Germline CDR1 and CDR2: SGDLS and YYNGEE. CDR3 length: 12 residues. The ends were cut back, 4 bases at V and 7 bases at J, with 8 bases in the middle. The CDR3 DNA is TGTGCCAGCAGCTTGGAGGGTGAAAAACTGTTTTTT. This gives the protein CASSLEGEKLFF.

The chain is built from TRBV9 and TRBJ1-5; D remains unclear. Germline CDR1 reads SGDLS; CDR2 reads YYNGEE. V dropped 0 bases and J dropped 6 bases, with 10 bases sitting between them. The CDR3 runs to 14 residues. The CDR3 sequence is CASSVDGRLQPQHF. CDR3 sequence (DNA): TGTGCCAGCAGCGTAGACGGGAGGCTTCAGCCCCAGCATTTT. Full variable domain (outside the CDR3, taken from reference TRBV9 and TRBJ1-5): DSGVTQTPKHLITATGQRVTLRCSPRSGDLSVYWYQQSLDQGLQFLIQYYNGEERAKGNILERFSAQQFPDLHSELNLSSLELGDSALYFCASSVDGRLQPQHFGDGTRLSIL.

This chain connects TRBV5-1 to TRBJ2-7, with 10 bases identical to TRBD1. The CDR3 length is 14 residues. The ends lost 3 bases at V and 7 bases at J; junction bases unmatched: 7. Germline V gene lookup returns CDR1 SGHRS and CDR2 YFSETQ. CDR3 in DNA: TGCGCCAGCAGCTGGGGGGACAGGGGATTGGAGCAGTACTTC. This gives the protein CASSWGDRGLEQYF.

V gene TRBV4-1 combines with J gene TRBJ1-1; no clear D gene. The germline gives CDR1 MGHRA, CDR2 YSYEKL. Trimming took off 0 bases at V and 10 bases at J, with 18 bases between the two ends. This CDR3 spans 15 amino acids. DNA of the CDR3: TGCGCCAGCAGCCAAGATCAACTGCCAAGAGCGCGAGCTTTCTTT. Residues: CASSQDQLPRARAFF.

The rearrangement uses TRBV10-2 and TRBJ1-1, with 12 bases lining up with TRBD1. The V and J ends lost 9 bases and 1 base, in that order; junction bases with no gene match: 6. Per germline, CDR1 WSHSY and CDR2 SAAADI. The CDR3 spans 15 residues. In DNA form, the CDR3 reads TGCGCCAGTGGGGACAGGGGGCTTTCGAACACTGAAGCTTTCTTT. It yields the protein CASGDRGLSNTEAFF.

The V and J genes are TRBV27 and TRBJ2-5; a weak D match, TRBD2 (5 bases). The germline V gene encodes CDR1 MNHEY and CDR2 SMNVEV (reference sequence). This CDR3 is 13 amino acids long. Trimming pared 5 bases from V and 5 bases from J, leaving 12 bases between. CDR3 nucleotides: TGTGCCAGCAGTAGCGACACGGGGGAGACCCAGTACTTC. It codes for CASSSDTGETQYF.

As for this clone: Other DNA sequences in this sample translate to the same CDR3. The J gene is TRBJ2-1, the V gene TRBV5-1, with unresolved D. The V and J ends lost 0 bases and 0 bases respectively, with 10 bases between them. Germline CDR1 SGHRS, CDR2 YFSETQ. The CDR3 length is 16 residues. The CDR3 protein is CASSLAGGSSYNEQFF. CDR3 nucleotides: TGCGCCAGCAGCTTGGCTGGCGGAAGCTCCTACAATGAGCAGTTCTTC.

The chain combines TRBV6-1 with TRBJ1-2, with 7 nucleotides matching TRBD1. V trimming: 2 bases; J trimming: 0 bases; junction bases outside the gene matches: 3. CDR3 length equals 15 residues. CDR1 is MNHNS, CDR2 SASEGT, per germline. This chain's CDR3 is CASSESGQTNYGYTF. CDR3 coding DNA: TGTGCCAGCAGTGAATCGGGACAGACTAACTATGGCTACACCTTC.

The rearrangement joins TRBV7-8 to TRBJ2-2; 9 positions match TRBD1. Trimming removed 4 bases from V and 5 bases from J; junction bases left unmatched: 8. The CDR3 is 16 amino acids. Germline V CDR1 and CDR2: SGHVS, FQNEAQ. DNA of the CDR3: TGTGCCAGCAGCTGGACAGGGGTGATTATGACCGGGGAGCTGTTTTTT. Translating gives CASSWTGVIMTGELFF.

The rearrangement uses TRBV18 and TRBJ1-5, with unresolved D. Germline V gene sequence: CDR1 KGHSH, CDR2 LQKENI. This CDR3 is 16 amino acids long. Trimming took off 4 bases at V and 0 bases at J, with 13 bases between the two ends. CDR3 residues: CASSQTSGYSNQPQHF. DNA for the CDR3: TGTGCCAGCTCACAAACCTCAGGTTATAGCAATCAGCCCCAGCATTTT.

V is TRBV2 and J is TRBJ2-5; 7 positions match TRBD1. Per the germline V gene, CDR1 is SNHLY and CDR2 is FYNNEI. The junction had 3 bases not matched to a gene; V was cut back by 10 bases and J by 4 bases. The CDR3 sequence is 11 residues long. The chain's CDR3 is CAINRGETQYF. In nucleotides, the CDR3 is TGTGCCATCAACAGGGGAGAGACCCAGTACTTC.

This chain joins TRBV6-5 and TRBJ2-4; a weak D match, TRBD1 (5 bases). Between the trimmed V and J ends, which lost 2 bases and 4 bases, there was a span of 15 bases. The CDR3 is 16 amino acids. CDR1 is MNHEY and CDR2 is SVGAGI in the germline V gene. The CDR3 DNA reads TGTGCCAGCAGTTACGACAGTGGTCGGACGAAAAACATTCAGTACTTC. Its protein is CASSYDSGRTKNIQYF.

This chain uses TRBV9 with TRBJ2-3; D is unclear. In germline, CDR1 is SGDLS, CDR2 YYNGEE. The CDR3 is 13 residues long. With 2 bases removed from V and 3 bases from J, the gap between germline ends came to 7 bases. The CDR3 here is CASSVGSTDTQYF. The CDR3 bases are TGTGCCAGCAGCGTTGGTAGTACAGATACGCAGTATTTT.